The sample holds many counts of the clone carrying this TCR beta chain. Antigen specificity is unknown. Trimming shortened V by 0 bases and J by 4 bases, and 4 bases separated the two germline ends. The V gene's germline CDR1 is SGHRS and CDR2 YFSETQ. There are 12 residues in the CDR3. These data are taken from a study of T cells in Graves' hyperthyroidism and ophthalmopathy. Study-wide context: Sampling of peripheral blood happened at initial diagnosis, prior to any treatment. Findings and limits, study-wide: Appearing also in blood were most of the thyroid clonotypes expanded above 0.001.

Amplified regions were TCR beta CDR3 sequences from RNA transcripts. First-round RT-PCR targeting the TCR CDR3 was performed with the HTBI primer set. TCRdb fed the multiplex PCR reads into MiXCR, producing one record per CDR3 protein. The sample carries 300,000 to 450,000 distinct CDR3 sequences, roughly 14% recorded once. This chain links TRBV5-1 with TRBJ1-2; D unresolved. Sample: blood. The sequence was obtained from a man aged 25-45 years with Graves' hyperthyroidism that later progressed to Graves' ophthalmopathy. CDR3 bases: TGCGCCAGCAGCTTGGGTTCCTATGGCTACACCTTC. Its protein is CASSLGSYGYTF.